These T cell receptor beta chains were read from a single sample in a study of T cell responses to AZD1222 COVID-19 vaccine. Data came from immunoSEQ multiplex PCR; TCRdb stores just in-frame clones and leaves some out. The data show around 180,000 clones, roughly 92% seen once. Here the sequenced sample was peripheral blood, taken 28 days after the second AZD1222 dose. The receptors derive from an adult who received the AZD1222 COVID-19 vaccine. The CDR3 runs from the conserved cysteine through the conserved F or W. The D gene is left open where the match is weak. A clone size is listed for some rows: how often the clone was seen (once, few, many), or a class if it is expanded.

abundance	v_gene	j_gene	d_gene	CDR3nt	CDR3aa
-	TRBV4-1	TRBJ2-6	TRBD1	TGCGCCAGCAGCCTAGGACAGGGGTTTGACAACGTCCTGACTTTC	CASSLGQGFDNVLTF
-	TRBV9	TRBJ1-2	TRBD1	TGTGCCAGCAGCGTAGCAGGGGGGAGGTATGGCTACACCTTC	CASSVAGGRYGYTF
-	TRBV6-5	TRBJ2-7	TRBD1	TGTGCCAGCAGACCCACAGGGGCGCGCCCCTACGAGCAGTACTTC	CASRPTGARPYEQYF
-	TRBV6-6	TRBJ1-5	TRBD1	TGTGCCAGCAGTTCTTTGACAGGGCCCAATCAGCCCCAGCATTTT	CASSSLTGPNQPQHF
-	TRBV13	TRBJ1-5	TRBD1	TGTGCCAGCAGCCAGGGGACAGGACATCAGCCCCAGCATTTT	CASSQGTGHQPQHF
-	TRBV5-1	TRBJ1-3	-	TGCGCCAGCAGCCACTCGTCTGGAAACACCATATATTTT	CASSHSSGNTIYF
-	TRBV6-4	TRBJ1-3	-	TGTGCCAGCAGCGAGGGAAAGAGCTCTGGAAACACCATATATTTT	CASSEGKSSGNTIYF
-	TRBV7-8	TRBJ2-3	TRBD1	TGTGCCAGCAGCTTAGAGGCCGGGACAGGGACAGATACGCAGTATTTT	CASSLEAGTGTDTQYF
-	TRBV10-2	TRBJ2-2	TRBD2	TGCGCCAGCAGAGATAGCGGGAGGGCCACCGGGGAGCTGTTTTTT	CASRDSGRATGELFF
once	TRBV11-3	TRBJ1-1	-	TGTGCCAGCAAGTCCGAGGGGAGAGGGAGCCTAGACACTGAAGCTTTCTTT	CASKSEGRGSLDTEAFF
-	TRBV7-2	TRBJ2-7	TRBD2	TGTGCCAGCCAGGGGGGACTAGCAGAAGCCTACGAGCAGTACTTC	CASQGGLAEAYEQYF
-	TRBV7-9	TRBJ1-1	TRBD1	TGTGCCAGCAGCTGGAGGGACAGTATGAACACTGAAGCTTTCTTT	CASSWRDSMNTEAFF
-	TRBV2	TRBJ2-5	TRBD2	TGTGCCAGCAGTCGTAGCGGGAGCGGAGAGACCCAGTACTTC	CASSRSGSGETQYF
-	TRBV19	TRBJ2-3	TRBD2	TGTGCCAGTAGTAGCGGGAGGGCCTCAGATACGCAGTATTTT	CASSSGRASDTQYF
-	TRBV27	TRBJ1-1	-	TGTGCCAGCAGCCGAATAGGGCCAACCACTGAAGCTTTCTTT	CASSRIGPTTEAFF
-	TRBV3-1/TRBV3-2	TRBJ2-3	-	TGTGCCAGCAGCCAAGATCTGCGGAGCACAGATACGCAGTATTTT	CASSQDLRSTDTQYF
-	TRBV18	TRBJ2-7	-	TGTGCCAGCTCACGCCTTGAGGTAGTTTTTGGGTCCTACGAGCAGTACTTC	CASSRLEVVFGSYEQYF
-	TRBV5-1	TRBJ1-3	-	TGCGCCAGCAGCGACGGACTGTTTGGACCGTCAGACACCATATATTTT	CASSDGLFGPSDTIYF
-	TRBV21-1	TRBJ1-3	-	TGTGCCACCGTAGAGGCGAAAATATACTCTGGAAACACCATATATTTT	CATVEAKIYSGNTIYF
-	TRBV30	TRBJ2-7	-	TGTGCCTGGAGTCCCGGGACTCACCACGAGCAGTACTTC	CAWSPGTHHEQYF
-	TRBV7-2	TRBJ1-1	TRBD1	TGTGCCAGCAGAAGCATAGCTGGGACAGGGGGCAACACTGAAGCTTTCTTT	CASRSIAGTGGNTEAFF
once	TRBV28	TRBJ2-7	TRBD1	TGTGCCAGCAGTCGGTCCGGGACAGGGGGCTACGAGCAGTACTTC	CASSRSGTGGYEQYF
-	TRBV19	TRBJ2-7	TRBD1	TGTGCCAGTAGTTGGACAGGGCGCTACGAGCAGTACTTC	CASSWTGRYEQYF
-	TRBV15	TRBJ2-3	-	TGTGCCACCAGCAGAGGTCTCGCCTCCGAGGCAGATACGCAGTATTTT	CATSRGLASEADTQYF
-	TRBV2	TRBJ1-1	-	TGTGCCAGCAGTGAAGCGGGCGCAGTAAACACTGAAGCTTTCTTT	CASSEAGAVNTEAFF
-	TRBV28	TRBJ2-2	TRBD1	TGTGCCAGCAGTTTGCCCGGGACAGGGAACACCGGGGAGCTGTTTTTT	CASSLPGTGNTGELFF
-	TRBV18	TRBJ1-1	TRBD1	TGTGCCAGCTCACCAGACAGGGGTAACACTGAAGCTTTCTTT	CASSPDRGNTEAFF
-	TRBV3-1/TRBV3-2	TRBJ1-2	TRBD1	TGTGCCAGCTCCCAGGGGGACAGGGCACTCCTGGGTGGCTACACCTTC	CASSQGDRALLGGYTF
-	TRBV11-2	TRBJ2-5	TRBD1	TGTGCCAGCAGCCTCGGGACAGTGGAAGAGACCCAGTACTTC	CASSLGTVEETQYF
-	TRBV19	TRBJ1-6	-	TGTGCCAGTAGGAAAAGGGGCGGGGGTAGCTCCTATAATTCACCCCTCCACTTT	CASRKRGGGSSYNSPLHF
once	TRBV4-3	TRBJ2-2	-	TGCGCCCGCAGCCGGCGGACATCCAACACCGGGGAGCTGTTTTTT	CARSRRTSNTGELFF
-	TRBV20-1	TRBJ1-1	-	TGCAGTGCTAGTCACTTCGGCTCCATGGGGACTGAAGCTTTCTTT	CSASHFGSMGTEAFF
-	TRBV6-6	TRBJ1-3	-	TGTGCCAGCAGGGAAACAGGGTTTCTCTCTGGAAACACCATATATTTT	CASRETGFLSGNTIYF
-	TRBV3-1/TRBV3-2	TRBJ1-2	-	TGTGCCAGCAGCCAGACTGAAGACTATGGCTACACCTTC	CASSQTEDYGYTF
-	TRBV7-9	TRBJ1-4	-	TGTGCCAGCAGCTCAGATACCTCAGGGGCACCGGAAAAACTGTTTTTT	CASSSDTSGAPEKLFF
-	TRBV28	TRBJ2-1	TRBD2	TGTGCCAGCAGTCCCGGACTAGCGGGAGCCGCCAGGGTCAATGAGCAGTTCTTC	CASSPGLAGAARVNEQFF
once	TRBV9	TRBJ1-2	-	TGTGCCAGCAGCGAGGCAGGGATAAACTATGGCTACACCTTC	CASSEAGINYGYTF
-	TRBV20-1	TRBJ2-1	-	TGCAGTGCTAGACTGGCTAATGAGCAGTTCTTC	CSARLANEQFF
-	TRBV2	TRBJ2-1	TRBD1	TGTGCCAGCAGGGGGGACAGGGGAGGTGAGCAGTTCTTC	CASRGDRGGEQFF
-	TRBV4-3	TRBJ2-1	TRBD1	TGCGCCAGCAGCCAAGATCGGCTTTTGACAGGGAATGAGCAGTTCTTC	CASSQDRLLTGNEQFF
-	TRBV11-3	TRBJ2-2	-	TGTGCCAGCAGCTTAGGCCCTAACACCGGGGAGCTGTTTTTT	CASSLGPNTGELFF
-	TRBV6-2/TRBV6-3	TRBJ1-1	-	TGTGCCAGCAGACCTGACAGCCACCTGAACACTGAAGCTTTCTTT	CASRPDSHLNTEAFF
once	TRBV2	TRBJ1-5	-	TGTGCCAGCAGTGAAAACCTCTCCGGGGGGAGCAATCAGCCCCAGCATTTT	CASSENLSGGSNQPQHF
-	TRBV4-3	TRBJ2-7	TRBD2	TGCGCCAGCAGCCAAGGGTGGCGGGGGGGCTACGAGCAGTACTTC	CASSQGWRGGYEQYF
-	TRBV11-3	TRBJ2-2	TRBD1	TGTGCCAGCAGTCCGCAGGGGGACGGGGAGCTGTTTTTT	CASSPQGDGELFF
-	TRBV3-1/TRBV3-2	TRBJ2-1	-	TGTGCCAGCAGCCAAGCAGGTTCGCCCTCCTACAATGAGCAGTTCTTC	CASSQAGSPSYNEQFF
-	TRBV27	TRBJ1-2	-	TGTGCCAGCAGACCCCAAGGAAGTAACTATGGCTACACCTTC	CASRPQGSNYGYTF
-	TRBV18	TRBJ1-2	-	TGTGCCAGCTCACCACCAACAGGGAACTATGGCTACACCTTC	CASSPPTGNYGYTF
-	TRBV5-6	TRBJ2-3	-	TGTGCCAGCAGCTTGGCGGGGAATACGCAGTATTTT	CASSLAGNTQYF
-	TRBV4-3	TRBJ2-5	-	TGCGCCAGCAGCCCGGACACGGGAAAAGAGACCCAGTACTTC	CASSPDTGKETQYF
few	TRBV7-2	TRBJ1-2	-	TGTGCCAGCAGCCCTATGGGACGCGGCTACACCTTC	CASSPMGRGYTF
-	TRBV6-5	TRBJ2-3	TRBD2	TGTGCCAGCAGCGATCCCTCACTAGCGTCCGATACGCAGTATTTT	CASSDPSLASDTQYF
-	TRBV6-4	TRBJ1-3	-	TGTGCCAGCAGTGACCCCCTGGCTATCCGGAACACCATATATTTT	CASSDPLAIRNTIYF
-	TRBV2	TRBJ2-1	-	TGTGCCAGCAGTGAAGCGATGTCTTCTACCTACAATGAGCAGTTCTTC	CASSEAMSSTYNEQFF
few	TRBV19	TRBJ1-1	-	TGTGCCAGTAGTTCCCAGAAGAACACTGAAGCTTTCTTT	CASSSQKNTEAFF
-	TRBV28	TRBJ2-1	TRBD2	TGTGCCAGCAGTCTAGCGGGGATGCAGTTCTTC	CASSLAGMQFF
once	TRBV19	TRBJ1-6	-	TGTGCCAGTAGTACCCAGGGACGGAATTCACCCCTCCACTTT	CASSTQGRNSPLHF